This T cell receptor beta chain came from a study of T cell repertoires in cytomegalovirus infection. The overall study: Shared public TCR beta signatures pointed to both CMV infection and a matching HLA type.

A single record per CDR3 protein comes from TCRdb applying MiXCR to the reads. The data contain 55,000 to 85,000 distinct CDR3 sequences, 20% to 25% of them singletons. Germline CDR1 is MDHEN and CDR2 is SYDVKM. The CDR3 sequence is 15 residues long. Trimming took 3 bases from V and 10 from J; bases not matched to a gene: 8. This clonotype was seen ten or more times. The antigen is unknown. The sequencing here drew on CD8+ T cells from cultured PBMCs, taken from culture after CMV antigen stimulation. This receptor was obtained from a human donor in good health (CMV status not recorded). Some clones in this sample may be carry-over from other donors' samples. The chain has TRBV28 and TRBJ1-6, with TRBD1 identical over 8 bases. CDR3 nucleotides: TGTGCCAGCAGTTTCCGGACAGGGAGGTCGTCACCCCTCCACTTT. Encoded protein: CASSFRTGRSSPLHF.